This T cell receptor (beta chain) was obtained from a study of neurological immune-mediated disorders. The cDNA was synthesized by 5'RACE incorporating 10-nucleotide random UMIs. TCRdb re-called the 5' RACE reads through MiXCR, storing one row per CDR3 protein. The sample contains fewer than 75,000 distinct CDR3 sequences, around 3% of which appear only once. V was shortened by 6 bases and J by 1 base, with 13 bases between the two germline ends. CDR3 size: 15 residues. The unsorted libraries originated from 2 million PBMCs kept at -80 C. The source material was PBMCs. The J gene is TRBJ1-5, the V gene TRBV12-3 or TRBV12-4; a possible D gene is TRBD1 (6 bases). This sequence was found in a middle-aged man with multiple sclerosis. The CDR3 coding sequence is TGTGCCAGCAGCCTTACAGGGAACAGCAATCAGCCCCAGCATTTT. It translates to CASSLTGNSNQPQHF.